This T cell receptor (beta chain) stems from a study of cytomegalovirus exposure and HLA in healthy donors. Study conclusions and caveats: Generally TCR sequences proved uncommon, though certain public TCRs appeared in numerous donors. Several of the most significant clusters were apparently associated with common viral pathogens in a later analysis.

This clone is a singleton in its sample. No antigen is known for it. The PCR contained 60 Vbeta and 13 Jbeta primers. Sequenced by immunoSEQ multiplex PCR; TCRdb stores in-frame clones only, minus some. Of just under 70,000 clones in the sample, 70% to 90% were seen once. CDR3 size: 14 residues. Germline V gene sequence: CDR1 SGHRS, CDR2 YFSETQ. Trimming removed 0 bases from V and 2 bases from J, with 7 bases in between. The sample comprised PBMCs. This sequence joins TRBV5-1 and TRBJ2-3; D is ambiguous. The TCR comes from a human donor in good health. CDR3 amino acids: CASSLGLHTDTQYF. Written as DNA, the CDR3 is TGCGCCAGCAGCTTGGGATTACACACAGATACGCAGTATTTT. The full variable domain, in which reference TRBV5-1 and TRBJ2-3 provide the parts outside the CDR3, is KAGVTQTPRYLIKTRGQQVTLSCSPISGHRSVSWYQQTPGQGLQFLFEYFSETQRNKGNFPGRFSGRQFSNSRSEMNVSTLELGDSALYLCASSLGLHTDTQYFGPGTRLTVL.